The table lists the clone carrying this T cell receptor (beta chain) with a count of one. What it binds is not known. Treatment defined: oral pan-JAK inhibitor, 5-10 mg twice daily. Collection of lesional scalp punch biopsies and peripheral blood was performed in alopecia areata patients. These data originate in a study of CD8+ T cells in alopecia areata. Study-level background: Severity scoring for treated patients was based on the percentage of affected scalp area.

Reverse transcribed after extraction, RNA yielded cDNA as the sequencing template. Here immunoSEQ multiplex PCR was the method, and the copy in TCRdb shows in-frame clones only, minus some. Of around 270,000 clones listed, roughly 50% are singletons. V lost 0 bases and J 3 bases, leaving 8 bases between the germline ends. CDR1 GTSNPN and CDR2 SVGIG come from the germline V gene (reference sequence). This CDR3 has 13 amino acids. Study-wide findings and caveats: Many of the expanded lesional clones endured in scalp and blood while on tofacitinib. Scalp sequencing captures resident alphabeta T cells of normal skin too.

V usage is TRBV30 and J usage is TRBJ1-1; tentatively, D is TRBD1 (5 bases). This receptor was identified in a human donor with alopecia areata. Source: CD4+ T cells sorted from blood, taken at week 24, from a patient treated with tofacitinib. The DNA of the CDR3 is TGTGCCTGGAGTGTAGGGGCCGACACTGAAGCTTTCTTT. Its translation is CAWSVGADTEAFF.